This TCR beta chain appears in the sequencing data of a study of graft-versus-host responses after intestinal transplantation. Study information: Anti-thymocyte globulin was used for induction in all recipients, who then took tacrolimus and steroids for about three years. Regarding the study as a whole: Within allografts, high graft-versus-host to host-versus-graft clonal ratios were seen among patients with graft-donor T cell macrochimerism. Marrow from the recipient contained GvH clones, some of which had appeared first in ileum or blood.

TCRdb's table, derived via immunoSEQ multiplex PCR, lists solely in-frame clones and lacks some. Of tens of thousands of clones in the sample, around 91% were seen once. There are 12 residues in the CDR3. Looked up from germline, CDR1 is GTSNPN and CDR2 is SVGIG (reference sequence). V was clipped by 5 bases and J by 0 bases, with 5 bases between them. With respect to this clone: The antigen is not known.

The origin of this receptor is a human donor who received an intestinal transplant. The sequences come from unstimulated CD4+ T cells sorted from spleen or lymph node cells, collected before intestinal transplant. The chain combines TRBV30 with TRBJ1-3; TRBD1 might be the D (5 bases). As DNA, the CDR3 is TGTGCCTGGGGACACTCTGGAAACACCATATATTTT. Translated: CAWGHSGNTIYF.